A selection of T cell receptor beta chains follows, all from one sample in a study of blood T cells in healthy people across ages. Using its own MiXCR run on the 5' RACE reads, TCRdb lists one record per CDR3 protein. Altogether around 580,000 distinct CDR3 sequences are present, roughly 48% being singletons, with the ten largest covering just under 25%. Sample: blood. These TCRs come from a man aged 80 or over in good health. Each CDR3 is given with its conserved first and last residue. A D gene is named only where the DNA matches it firmly. Not every row has a clone size; where given, it reads once, few, many or a size class.

.	TRBJ2-7	.	TRBV6-6	CASSNRDPYEQYF	TGTGCCAGCAGCAACCGGGACCCCTACGAGCAGTACTTC
.	TRBJ1-1	.	TRBV20-1	CSARVEAGAEAFF	TGCAGTGCTAGAGTTGAGGCAGGCGCTGAAGCTTTCTTT
few	TRBJ2-1	TRBD1	TRBV7-9	CASSYRTGEHEQFF	TGTGCCAGCAGCTACCGGACAGGGGAGCATGAGCAGTTCTTC
many	TRBJ2-1	.	TRBV6-5	CASSYGYNEQFF	TGTGCCAGCAGTTACGGCTACAATGAGCAGTTCTTC
many	TRBJ2-5	.	TRBV7-2	CASSFAGSETQYF	TGTGCCAGCAGCTTCGCGGGAAGTGAGACCCAGTACTTC
few	TRBJ2-3	.	TRBV6-2/TRBV6-3	CASSYFRTDTQYF	TGTGCCAGCAGTTACTTTCGCACAGATACGCAGTATTTT
few	TRBJ2-2	TRBD2	TRBV10-3	CAISERGTSGRTGELFF	TGTGCCATCAGCGAACGGGGGACTAGCGGGAGAACCGGGGAGCTGTTTTTT
few	TRBJ2-2	TRBD2	TRBV6-5	CASSYGGLADTGELFF	TGTGCCAGCAGTTACGGGGGACTAGCTGACACCGGGGAGCTGTTTTTT
.	TRBJ2-2	.	TRBV9	CASSVDPSTGELFF	TGTGCCAGCAGCGTAGATCCGAGCACCGGGGAGCTGTTTTTT
.	TRBJ1-2	.	TRBV20-1	CRPTHGQGRYGYTF	TGCAGGCCAACGCATGGCCAGGGACGCTATGGCTACACCTTC
once	TRBJ1-1	.	TRBV29-1	CSVVESVNTEAFF	TGCAGCGTTGTTGAGAGTGTGAACACTGAAGCTTTCTTT
.	TRBJ1-5	.	TRBV20-1	CSAREGTAINQPQHF	TGCAGTGCTAGAGAGGGTACAGCAATCAATCAGCCCCAGCATTTT
.	TRBJ2-1	.	TRBV9	CASSVTSINEQFF	TGTGCCAGCAGCGTAACTAGCATCAATGAGCAGTTCTTC
few	TRBJ2-5	.	TRBV24-1	CATSDFGTQGTQYF	TGTGCCACCAGTGATTTTGGGACGCAGGGGACCCAGTACTTC
.	TRBJ1-1	TRBD1	TRBV12-3/TRBV12-4	CASNKPGQGLSEAFF	TGTGCCAGCAATAAGCCGGGACAGGGACTCTCTGAAGCTTTCTTT
few	TRBJ1-5	.	TRBV20-1	CSASRRAGQPQHF	TGCAGTGCTAGCAGAAGGGCAGGTCAGCCCCAGCATTTT
few	TRBJ2-7	.	TRBV6-6	CASSYTTEREQYF	TGTGCCAGCAGTTATACGACCGAGAGAGAGCAGTACTTC
.	TRBJ2-3	.	TRBV12-3/TRBV12-4	CASSRIGGDMQYF	TGTGCCAGCAGCAGAATAGGAGGGGATATGCAGTATTTT
many	TRBJ2-7	.	TRBV7-9	CASSRPGGTYEQYF	TGTGCCAGCAGCCGGCCCGGGGGTACCTACGAGCAGTACTTC
.	TRBJ1-1	.	TRBV7-2	CASSLGPATEAFF	TGTGCCAGCAGCTTAGGGCCGGCCACTGAAGCTTTCTTT
many	TRBJ2-5	TRBD2	TRBV6-6	CASSNTLAGGQETQYF	TGTGCCAGCAGTAATACTCTAGCGGGGGGCCAGGAGACCCAGTACTTC
few	TRBJ2-3	.	TRBV7-8	CASSPGLQGDTQYF	TGTGCCAGCAGCCCGGGTCTCCAGGGAGATACGCAGTATTTT
.	TRBJ2-5	.	TRBV12-3/TRBV12-4	CASREEEPLRETQYF	TGTGCCAGCAGGGAAGAGGAACCGTTGAGGGAGACCCAGTACTTC
.	TRBJ1-1	.	TRBV6-5	CASSYSNRQGQNTEAFF	TGTGCCAGCAGTTACTCGAATAGGCAGGGACAGAACACTGAAGCTTTCTTT
few	TRBJ2-5	.	TRBV12-3/TRBV12-4	CASRGGVSQETQYF	TGTGCCAGCAGAGGGGGGGTTTCCCAAGAGACCCAGTACTTC
.	TRBJ1-2	.	TRBV27	CASSLSGGIYGYTF	TGTGCCAGCAGTTTAAGCGGAGGGATCTATGGCTACACCTTC
once	TRBJ2-3	TRBD1	TRBV5-1	CASSPGGQGAVDTQYF	TGCGCCAGCAGCCCGGGGGGACAGGGCGCCGTCGATACGCAGTATTTT
.	TRBJ1-2	TRBD1	TRBV7-2	CASSYSTGGLPGYGYTF	TGTGCCAGCAGCTACAGTACAGGGGGTCTCCCGGGGTATGGCTACACCTTC
.	TRBJ2-1	.	TRBV20-1	CSARDDNEQFF	TGCAGTGCTAGAGACGACAATGAGCAGTTCTTC
many	TRBJ1-2	TRBD1	TRBV10-3	CAIRFDRDSGYTF	TGTGCCATCAGATTCGACAGGGACTCTGGCTACACCTTC
.	TRBJ2-5	.	TRBV10-3	CAISESGPDGSETQYF	TGTGCCATCAGTGAGTCGGGGCCCGACGGGTCAGAGACCCAGTACTTC
.	TRBJ1-3	.	TRBV11-2	CASSSRSDGVPGNTIYF	TGTGCCAGCAGCTCCCGGAGTGACGGGGTACCAGGAAACACCATATATTTT
.	TRBJ1-4	TRBD1	TRBV6-6	CASSYSGDRVGKLFF	TGTGCCAGCAGTTACTCGGGGGACAGGGTTGGAAAACTGTTTTTT
.	TRBJ2-3	.	TRBV6-2/TRBV6-3	CASSPQRPPDTQYF	TGTGCCAGCAGCCCCCAGCGACCTCCAGATACGCAGTATTTT
few	TRBJ2-1	TRBD2	TRBV5-1	CASSLVGGGPYNEQFF	TGCGCCAGCAGCTTGGTCGGGGGGGGCCCCTACAATGAGCAGTTCTTC
few	TRBJ1-1	TRBD1	TRBV20-1	CSARLGQSNTEAFF	TGCAGTGCTAGGCTGGGACAGTCGAACACTGAAGCTTTCTTT
.	TRBJ2-1	.	TRBV29-1	CSVKGGAVSNEQFF	TGCAGCGTTAAGGGGGGGGCTGTTTCCAATGAGCAGTTCTTC
.	TRBJ2-3	.	TRBV29-1	CSVAWGAALQTDTQYF	TGCAGCGTTGCTTGGGGGGCCGCCTTACAGACAGATACGCAGTATTTT
.	TRBJ2-1	.	TRBV7-9	CASSLVVGSGTLIGDEQFF	TGTGCCAGCAGCTTAGTAGTCGGTTCCGGGACCTTAATAGGAGATGAGCAGTTCTTC
.	TRBJ2-3	.	TRBV7-6	CAVRSTDTQYF	TGTGCCGTGAGGAGCACAGATACGCAGTATTTT
.	TRBJ2-7	.	TRBV7-2	CASSLGAQSYEQYF	TGTGCCAGCAGCTTAGGCGCCCAATCCTACGAGCAGTACTTC
.	TRBJ1-5	.	TRBV20-1	CSARGMTVPNQPQHF	TGCAGTGCTAGAGGAATGACAGTTCCCAATCAGCCCCAGCATTTT
.	TRBJ2-2	.	TRBV11-2	CASSYRRGGGRTGELFF	TGTGCCAGCAGCTACCGCCGAGGGGGGGGGCGAACCGGGGAGCTGTTTTTT
.	TRBJ2-3	.	TRBV7-3	CVSSLQYADTQYF	TGTGTCAGCAGCTTACAATACGCAGATACGCAGTATTTT
.	TRBJ2-2	TRBD1	TRBV29-1	CSVGQGADTGELFF	TGCAGCGTTGGACAGGGGGCAGACACCGGGGAGCTGTTTTTT
.	TRBJ2-7	TRBD1	TRBV7-9	CASSPSGTGQGYEQYF	TGTGCCAGCAGCCCTAGTGGGACAGGGCAGGGGTACGAGCAGTACTTC
.	TRBJ2-1	.	TRBV15	CATSRDLPTNGQFF	TGTGCCACCAGCAGAGATTTACCAACCAATGGGCAGTTCTTC
.	TRBJ2-5	.	TRBV4-1	CASSQVPGDKETQYF	TGCGCCAGCAGCCAAGTTCCCGGGGACAAAGAGACCCAGTACTTC
.	TRBJ2-1	TRBD2	TRBV3-1	CASSIRTSGSHNEQFF	TGTGCCAGCAGCATACGGACTAGCGGGAGCCACAATGAGCAGTTCTTC
few	TRBJ2-7	TRBD1	TRBV7-2	CASRAWTGLSYEQYF	TGTGCCAGCAGAGCATGGACAGGGTTGTCCTACGAGCAGTACTTC
once	TRBJ2-4	.	TRBV20-1	CSARGLKGDLAKNIQYF	TGCAGTGCTAGAGGGTTAAAGGGGGACCTAGCCAAAAACATTCAGTACTTC
.	TRBJ1-6	TRBD1	TRBV7-2	CASSWRGTGNSPLHF	TGTGCCAGCAGCTGGCGGGGGACAGGGAATTCACCCCTCCACTTT